The clone carrying this TCR beta chain was seen ten or more times. Its antigen remains unidentified. Through template switching, a universal primer site was introduced, and the cDNA contained unique molecular identifiers. From the 5' RACE reads, TCRdb called clonotypes with MiXCR, one entry per CDR3 protein. This sample carries about 240,000 distinct CDR3 sequences, around 7.6% of them seen once, and the ten largest clones take under 6.5%. The CDR3 loop spans 16 amino acids. Germline V gene sequence: CDR1 SGHRS, CDR2 YFSETQ. V shed 0 bases and J shed 5 bases, with 14 bases lying between them. This sample is drawn from a study of identical twins. Study-wide points: The models gave estimates that fell short of the out-of-frame TCR alpha sharing seen in monozygotic twins.

These sequences were also reported in another study, on yellow fever vaccine responses in identical twins.

This chain links TRBV5-1 with TRBJ2-2, with D uncertain. Sample: CD8+ T cells sorted from blood. The receptor was isolated from a woman aged 18-29 years in good health. Here the CDR3 DNA reads TGCGCCAGCAGCTTGGGACCGGCTAGGGTGACCGGGGAGCTGTTTTTT. It specifies CASSLGPARVTGELFF.